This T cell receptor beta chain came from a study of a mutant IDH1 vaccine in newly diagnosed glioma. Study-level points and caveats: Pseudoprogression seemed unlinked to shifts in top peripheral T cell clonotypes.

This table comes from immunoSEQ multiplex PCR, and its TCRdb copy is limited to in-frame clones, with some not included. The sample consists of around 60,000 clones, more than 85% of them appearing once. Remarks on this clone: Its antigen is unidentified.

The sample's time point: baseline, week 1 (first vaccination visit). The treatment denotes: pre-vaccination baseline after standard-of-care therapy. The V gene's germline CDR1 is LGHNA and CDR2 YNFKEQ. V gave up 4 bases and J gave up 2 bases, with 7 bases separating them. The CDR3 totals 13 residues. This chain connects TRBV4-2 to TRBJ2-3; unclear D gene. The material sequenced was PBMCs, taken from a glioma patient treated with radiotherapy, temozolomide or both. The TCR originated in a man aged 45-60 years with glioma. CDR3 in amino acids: CASSRYLTDTQYF. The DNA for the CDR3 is TGTGCCAGCAGCCGCTATCTCACAGATACGCAGTATTTT.